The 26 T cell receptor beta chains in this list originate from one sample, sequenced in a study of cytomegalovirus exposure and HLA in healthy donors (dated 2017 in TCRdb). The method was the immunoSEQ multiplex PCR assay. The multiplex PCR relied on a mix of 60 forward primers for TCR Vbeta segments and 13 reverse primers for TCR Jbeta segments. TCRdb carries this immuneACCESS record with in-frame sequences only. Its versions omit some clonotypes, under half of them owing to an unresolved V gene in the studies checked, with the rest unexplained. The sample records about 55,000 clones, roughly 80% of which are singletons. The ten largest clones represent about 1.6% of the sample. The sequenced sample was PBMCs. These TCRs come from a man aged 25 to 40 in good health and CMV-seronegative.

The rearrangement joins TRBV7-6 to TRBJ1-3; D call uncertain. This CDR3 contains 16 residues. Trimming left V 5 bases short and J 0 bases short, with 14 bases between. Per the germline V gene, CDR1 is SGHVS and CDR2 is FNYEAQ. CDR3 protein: CASSPSGGYSGNTIYF. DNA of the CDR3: TGTGCCAGCAGCCCCTCTGGAGGTTACTCTGGAAACACCATATATTTT.

The CDR3 loop is CASTGTTYNTDTQYF. The DNA of the CDR3 is TGTGCCAGTACCGGGACTACCTATAACACAGATACGCAGTATTTT. The V gene is TRBV19, the J gene TRBJ2-3; 7 bases map to TRBD2. Germline V gives CDR1 LNHDA, CDR2 SQIVND (reference sequence). This CDR3 region has 15 residues. The V gene end was trimmed by 7 bases and the J gene end by 2 bases; junction bases not matched to a gene: 9.

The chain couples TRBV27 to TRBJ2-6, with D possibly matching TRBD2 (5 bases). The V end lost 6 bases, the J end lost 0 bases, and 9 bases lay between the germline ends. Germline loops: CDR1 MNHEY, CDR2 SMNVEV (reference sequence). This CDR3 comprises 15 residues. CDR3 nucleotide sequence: TGTGCCAGCAGCTCCACTAGCTCTGGGGCCAACGTCCTGACTTTC. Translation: CASSSTSSGANVLTF.

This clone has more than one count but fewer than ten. For the CDR3, the DNA is TGTGCCAGCAGCCTGACGGGACTAGCGGGACTACAACAAGAGACCCAGTACTTC. Encoded protein: CASSLTGLAGLQQETQYF. This rearrangement joins TRBV9 to TRBJ2-5, with 13 bases lining up with TRBD2. The CDR3 runs to 18 residues. With V trimmed by 4 bases and J by 2 bases, 11 bases remained unmatched. The V gene's germline CDR1 is SGDLS and CDR2 YYNGEE.

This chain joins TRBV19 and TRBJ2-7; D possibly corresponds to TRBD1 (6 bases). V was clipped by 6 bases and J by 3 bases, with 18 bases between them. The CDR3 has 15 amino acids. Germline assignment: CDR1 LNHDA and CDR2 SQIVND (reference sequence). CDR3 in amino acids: CASRPGASALYEQYF. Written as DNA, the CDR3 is TGTGCCAGTAGGCCAGGGGCCTCGGCCCTCTACGAGCAGTACTTC.

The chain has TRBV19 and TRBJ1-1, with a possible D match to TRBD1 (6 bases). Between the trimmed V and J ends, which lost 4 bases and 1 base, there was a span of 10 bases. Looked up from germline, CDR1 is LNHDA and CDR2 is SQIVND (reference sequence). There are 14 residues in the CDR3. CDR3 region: CASSTLDRNTEAFF. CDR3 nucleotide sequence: TGTGCCAGTAGTACCCTGGACAGGAACACTGAAGCTTTCTTT.

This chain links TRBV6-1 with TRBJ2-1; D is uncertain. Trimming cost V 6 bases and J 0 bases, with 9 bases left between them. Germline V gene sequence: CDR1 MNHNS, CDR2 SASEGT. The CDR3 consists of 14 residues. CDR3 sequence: CASRSLSSYNEQFF. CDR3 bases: TGTGCCAGCAGGTCCTTGAGCTCCTACAATGAGCAGTTCTTC.

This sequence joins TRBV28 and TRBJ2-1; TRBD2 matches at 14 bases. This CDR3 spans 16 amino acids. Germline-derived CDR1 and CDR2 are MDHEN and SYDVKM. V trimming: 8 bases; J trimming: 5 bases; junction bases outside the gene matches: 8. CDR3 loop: CASCPGTSGRNNEQFF. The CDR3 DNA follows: TGTGCCAGCTGCCCCGGGACTAGCGGGAGAAACAATGAGCAGTTCTTC.

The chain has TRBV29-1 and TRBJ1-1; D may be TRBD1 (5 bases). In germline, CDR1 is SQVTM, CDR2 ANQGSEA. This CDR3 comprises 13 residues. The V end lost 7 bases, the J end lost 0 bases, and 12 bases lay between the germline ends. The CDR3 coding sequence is TGCAGCGGTGCAGGGACTTTGAACACTGAAGCTTTCTTT. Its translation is CSGAGTLNTEAFF.

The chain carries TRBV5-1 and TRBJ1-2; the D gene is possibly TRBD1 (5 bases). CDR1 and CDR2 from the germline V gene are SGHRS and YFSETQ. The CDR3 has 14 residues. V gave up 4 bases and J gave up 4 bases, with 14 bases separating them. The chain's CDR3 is CASSIETGIYGYTF. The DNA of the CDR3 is TGCGCCAGCAGCATAGAAACAGGAATCTATGGCTACACCTTC.

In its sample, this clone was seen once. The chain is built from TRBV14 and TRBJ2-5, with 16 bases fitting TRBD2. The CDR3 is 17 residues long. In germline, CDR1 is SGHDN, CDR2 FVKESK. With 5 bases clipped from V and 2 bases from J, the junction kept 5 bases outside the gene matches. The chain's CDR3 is CASSKGLAGGYQETQYF. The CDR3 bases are TGTGCCAGCAGCAAGGGACTAGCGGGAGGGTATCAAGAGACCCAGTACTTC. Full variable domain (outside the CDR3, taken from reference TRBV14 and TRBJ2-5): EAGVTQFPSHSVIEKGQTVTLRCDPISGHDNLYWYRRVMGKEIKFLLHFVKESKQDESGMPNNRFLAERTGGTYSTLKVQPAELEDSGVYFCASSKGLAGGYQETQYFGPGTRLLVL.

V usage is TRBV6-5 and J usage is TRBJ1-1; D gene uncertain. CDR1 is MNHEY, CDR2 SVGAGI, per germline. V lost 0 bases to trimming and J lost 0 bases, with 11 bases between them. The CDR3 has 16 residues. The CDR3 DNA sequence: TGTGCCAGCAGTTACTCCTGGGCTCCCATGAACACTGAAGCTTTCTTT. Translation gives CASSYSWAPMNTEAFF.

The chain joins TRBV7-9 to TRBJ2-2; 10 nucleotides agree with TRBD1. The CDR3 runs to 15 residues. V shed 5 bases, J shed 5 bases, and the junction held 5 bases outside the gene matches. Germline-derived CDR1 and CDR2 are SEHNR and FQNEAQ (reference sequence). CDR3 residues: CASSMTGGGTGELFF. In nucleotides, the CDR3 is TGTGCCAGCAGCATGACAGGGGGCGGGACCGGGGAGCTGTTTTTT.

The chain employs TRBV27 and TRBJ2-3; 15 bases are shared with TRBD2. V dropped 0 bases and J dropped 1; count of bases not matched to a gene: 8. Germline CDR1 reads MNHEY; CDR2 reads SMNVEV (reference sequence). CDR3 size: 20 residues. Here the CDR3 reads CASSLSPGLAGGPGTDTQYF. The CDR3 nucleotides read TGTGCCAGCAGTTTATCACCTGGACTAGCGGGGGGGCCAGGCACAGATACGCAGTATTTT.

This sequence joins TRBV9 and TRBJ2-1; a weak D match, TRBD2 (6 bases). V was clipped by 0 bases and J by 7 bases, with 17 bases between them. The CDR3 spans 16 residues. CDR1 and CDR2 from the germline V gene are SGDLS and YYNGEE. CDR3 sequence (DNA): TGTGCCAGCAGCGTAGGTTTCGGGGGAGGTCAGAATGAGCAGTTCTTC. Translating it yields CASSVGFGGGQNEQFF.

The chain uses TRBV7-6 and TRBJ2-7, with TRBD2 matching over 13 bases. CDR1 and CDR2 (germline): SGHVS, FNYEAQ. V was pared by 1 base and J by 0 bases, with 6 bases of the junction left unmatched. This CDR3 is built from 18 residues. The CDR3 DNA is TGTGCCAGCAGCTTAGAGGCGGGACTAGCGGGACTCTCCTACGAGCAGTACTTC. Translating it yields CASSLEAGLAGLSYEQYF. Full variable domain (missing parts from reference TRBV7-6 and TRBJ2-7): GAGVSQSPRYKVTKRGQDVALRCDPISGHVSLYWYRQALGQGPEFLTYFNYEAQQDKSGLPNDRFSAERPEGSISTLTIQRTEQRDSAMYRCASSLEAGLAGLSYEQYFGPGTRLTVT.

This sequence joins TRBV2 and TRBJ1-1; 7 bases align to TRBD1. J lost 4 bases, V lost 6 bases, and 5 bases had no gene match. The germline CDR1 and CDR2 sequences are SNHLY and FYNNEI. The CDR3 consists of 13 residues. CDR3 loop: CASSDQGVTEAFF. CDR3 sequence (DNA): TGTGCCAGCAGCGATCAGGGGGTCACTGAAGCTTTCTTT.

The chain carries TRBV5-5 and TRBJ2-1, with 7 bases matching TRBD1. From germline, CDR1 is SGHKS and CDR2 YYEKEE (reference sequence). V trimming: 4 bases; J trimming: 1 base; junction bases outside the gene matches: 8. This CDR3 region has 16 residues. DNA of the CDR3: TGTGCCAGCAGCCACCGGACAGGATTTTCCTACAATGAGCAGTTCTTC. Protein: CASSHRTGFSYNEQFF.

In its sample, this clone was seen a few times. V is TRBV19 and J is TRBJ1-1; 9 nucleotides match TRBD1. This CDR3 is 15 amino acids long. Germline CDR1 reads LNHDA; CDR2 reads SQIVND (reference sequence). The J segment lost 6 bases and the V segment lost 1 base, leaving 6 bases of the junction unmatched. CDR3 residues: CASSIGDRALAEAFF. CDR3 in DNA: TGTGCCAGTAGTATAGGGGACAGGGCCCTGGCTGAAGCTTTCTTT.

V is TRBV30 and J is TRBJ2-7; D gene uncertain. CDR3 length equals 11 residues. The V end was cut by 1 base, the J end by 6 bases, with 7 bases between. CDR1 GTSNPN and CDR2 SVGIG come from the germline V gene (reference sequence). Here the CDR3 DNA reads TGTGCCTGGAGTGAGAGATCCGAGCAGTACTTC. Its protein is CAWSERSEQYF.

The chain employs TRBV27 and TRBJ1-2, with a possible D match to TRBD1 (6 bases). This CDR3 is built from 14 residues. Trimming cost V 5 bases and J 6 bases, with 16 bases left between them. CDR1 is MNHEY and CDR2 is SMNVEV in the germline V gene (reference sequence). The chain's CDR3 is CASSPRTAKDGYTF. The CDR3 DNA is TGTGCCAGCAGTCCCCGGACAGCAAAGGATGGCTACACCTTC.

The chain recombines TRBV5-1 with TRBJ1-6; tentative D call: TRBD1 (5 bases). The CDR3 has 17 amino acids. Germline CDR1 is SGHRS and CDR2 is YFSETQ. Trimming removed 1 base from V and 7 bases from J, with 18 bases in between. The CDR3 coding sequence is TGCGCCAGCAGCTTGAACGACGGGCGGGGCCAGAATTCACCCCTCCACTTT. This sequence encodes CASSLNDGRGQNSPLHF.

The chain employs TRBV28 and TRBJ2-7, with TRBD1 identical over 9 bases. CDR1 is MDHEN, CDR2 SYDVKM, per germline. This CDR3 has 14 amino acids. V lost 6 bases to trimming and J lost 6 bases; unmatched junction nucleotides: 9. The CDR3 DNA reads TGTGCCAGCAGCGAAACAGGGGGCAAGGGCGAGCAGTACTTC. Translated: CASSETGGKGEQYF.

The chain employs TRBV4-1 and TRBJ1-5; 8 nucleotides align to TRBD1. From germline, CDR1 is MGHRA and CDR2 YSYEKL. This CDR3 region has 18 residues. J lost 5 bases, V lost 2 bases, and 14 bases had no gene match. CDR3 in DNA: TGCGCCAGCAGCCAACCGGACAGGGCGTTGGGCACAGATCAGCCCCAGCATTTT. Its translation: CASSQPDRALGTDQPQHF.

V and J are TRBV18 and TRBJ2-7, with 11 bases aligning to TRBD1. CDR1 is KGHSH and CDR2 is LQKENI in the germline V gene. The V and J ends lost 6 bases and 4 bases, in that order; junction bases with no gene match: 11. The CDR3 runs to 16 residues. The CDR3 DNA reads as TGTGCCAGCTCGCATAGGACAGGGGGCGTCGTATACGAGCAGTACTTC. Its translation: CASSHRTGGVVYEQYF.

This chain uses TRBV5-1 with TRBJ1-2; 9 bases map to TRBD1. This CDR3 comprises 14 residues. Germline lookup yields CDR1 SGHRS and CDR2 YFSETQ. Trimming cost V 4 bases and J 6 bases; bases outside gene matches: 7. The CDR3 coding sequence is TGCGCCAGCAGCCACAACAGGGGGCGGGATGGCTACACCTTC. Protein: CASSHNRGRDGYTF.